This T cell receptor (beta chain) was recorded in a study of cytomegalovirus exposure and HLA in healthy donors. Study at large: The same platform used for the 650 to 700 first-cohort repertoires was also used for the roughly 120 validation repertoires, as a later analysis reported.

Clones were read by immunoSEQ multiplex PCR, and TCRdb kept only the in-frame ones, dropping some. The sample holds roughly 86,000 clones, less than 96% seen once. Germline V gene lookup returns CDR1 SGHAT and CDR2 FQNNGV. This CDR3 is built from 13 residues. Trimming took 5 bases from V and 4 from J, leaving 8 bases between them. Sequenced: PBMCs. The V and J genes are TRBV11-2 and TRBJ2-2; D gene ambiguous. The TCR was taken from a man between 18 and 29 years old in good health and CMV-seropositive. This CDR3 is CASSPLATGELFF. CDR3 nucleotide sequence: TGTGCCAGCAGCCCGTTGGCCACCGGGGAGCTGTTTTTT.